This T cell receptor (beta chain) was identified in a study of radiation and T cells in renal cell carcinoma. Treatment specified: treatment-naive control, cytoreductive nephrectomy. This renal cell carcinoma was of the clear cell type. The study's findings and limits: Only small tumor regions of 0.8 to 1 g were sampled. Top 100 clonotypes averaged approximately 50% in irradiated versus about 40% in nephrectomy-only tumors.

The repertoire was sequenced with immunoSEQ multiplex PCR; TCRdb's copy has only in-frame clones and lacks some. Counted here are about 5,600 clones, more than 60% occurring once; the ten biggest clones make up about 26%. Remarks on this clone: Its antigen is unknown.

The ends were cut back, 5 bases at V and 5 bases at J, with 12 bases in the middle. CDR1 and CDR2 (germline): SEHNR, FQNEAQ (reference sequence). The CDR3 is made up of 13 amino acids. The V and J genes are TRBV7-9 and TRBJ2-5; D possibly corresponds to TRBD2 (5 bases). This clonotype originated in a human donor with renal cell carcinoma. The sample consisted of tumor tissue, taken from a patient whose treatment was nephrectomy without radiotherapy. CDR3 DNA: TGTGCCAGCAGCACCGGGGTCCCGGAGACCCAGTACTTC. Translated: CASSTGVPETQYF.